This is a list of T cell receptor beta chains from one sample in a study of identical twins. TCRdb redid the calling of the 5' RACE reads with MiXCR, one entry per CDR3 protein. Of roughly 250,000 distinct CDR3 sequences listed, approximately 8% are singletons. The sample also formed part of further work on yellow fever vaccine responses in identical twins.

Material: CD8+ T cells sorted from blood. These receptors were obtained from a woman younger than 30 in good health. Each CDR3 is given with its conserved first and last residue. Fields, in order: clone size, J gene, D gene, V gene, CDR3 DNA, CDR3 protein. A D gene is named only where the DNA matches it firmly. Size is omitted from some rows. Given values are once, few, many or a class for expanded clones.

clone size: many; J gene: TRBJ2-1; D gene: TRBD2; V gene: TRBV11-2; CDR3 DNA: TGTGCCAGCAGCTTAGTTATTGTAGCGGGGAACTCCTACAATGAGCAGTTCTTC; CDR3 protein: CASSLVIVAGNSYNEQFF
clone size: many; J gene: TRBJ1-1; D gene: NA; V gene: TRBV29-1; CDR3 DNA: TGCAGCGTTGATAGGGGATACACTGAAGCTTTCTTT; CDR3 protein: CSVDRGYTEAFF
clone size: few; J gene: TRBJ2-1; D gene: NA; V gene: TRBV12-3/TRBV12-4; CDR3 DNA: TGTGCCAGCAGCCTTAATCGACGGAATGAGCAGTTCTTC; CDR3 protein: CASSLNRRNEQFF
clone size: NA; J gene: TRBJ1-6; D gene: NA; V gene: TRBV28; CDR3 DNA: TGTGCCACCCAAGACCCGGGGGGAGACGCCCTCCACTTT; CDR3 protein: CATQDPGGDALHF
clone size: many; J gene: TRBJ2-2; D gene: NA; V gene: TRBV11-2; CDR3 DNA: TGTGCCAGCAGCTTAGAGATCACCGGGGAGCTGTTTTTT; CDR3 protein: CASSLEITGELFF
clone size: many; J gene: TRBJ2-1; D gene: NA; V gene: TRBV9; CDR3 DNA: TGTGCCAGCAGCGACCGGGTCTACAATGAGCAGTTCTTC; CDR3 protein: CASSDRVYNEQFF
clone size: NA; J gene: TRBJ2-1; D gene: NA; V gene: TRBV28; CDR3 DNA: TGTGCCAGCAGTCATGGACAGTACAATGAGCAGTTCTTC; CDR3 protein: CASSHGQYNEQFF
clone size: many; J gene: TRBJ2-6; D gene: TRBD1; V gene: TRBV28; CDR3 DNA: TGTGCCAGCAGCTCCCCCCCTACAGGGGAATTTTACCCTTCTGGGGCCAACGTCCTGACTTTC; CDR3 protein: CASSSPPTGEFYPSGANVLTF
clone size: many; J gene: TRBJ1-1; D gene: NA; V gene: TRBV6-1; CDR3 DNA: TGTGCCAGCAACAAATCAGGGCCTCCTGAAGCTTTCTTT; CDR3 protein: CASNKSGPPEAFF
clone size: NA; J gene: TRBJ2-5; D gene: NA; V gene: TRBV15; CDR3 DNA: TGTGCCACCAGCAGAGCAGGGGCTGCGGAGACCCAGTACTTC; CDR3 protein: CATSRAGAAETQYF
clone size: NA; J gene: TRBJ2-5; D gene: NA; V gene: TRBV5-6; CDR3 DNA: TGTGCCAGCAGCCCCGGGCTCCAAGAGACCCAGTACTTC; CDR3 protein: CASSPGLQETQYF
clone size: many; J gene: TRBJ2-1; D gene: TRBD2; V gene: TRBV28; CDR3 DNA: TGTGCCAGCAGTTTATGGTCCCTAGCGGGAGGTGTTGAGCAGTTCTTC; CDR3 protein: CASSLWSLAGGVEQFF
clone size: NA; J gene: TRBJ2-3; D gene: NA; V gene: TRBV7-6; CDR3 DNA: TGTGCCAGCAGCCTGGGTCCCCCGGGGGATACGCAGTATTTT; CDR3 protein: CASSLGPPGDTQYF
clone size: many; J gene: TRBJ2-1; D gene: NA; V gene: TRBV6-2/TRBV6-3; CDR3 DNA: TGTGCCAGCACGGCGTTTAGCTCCTACAATGAGCAGTTCTTC; CDR3 protein: CASTAFSSYNEQFF
clone size: NA; J gene: TRBJ2-2; D gene: NA; V gene: TRBV6-4; CDR3 DNA: TGTGCCAGCAGTGACTCCCGCACAGGCGTACTGAACACCGGGGAGCTGTTTTTT; CDR3 protein: CASSDSRTGVLNTGELFF
clone size: NA; J gene: TRBJ2-7; D gene: NA; V gene: TRBV13; CDR3 DNA: TGTGCCAGCAGCGCCCCGGACGGAGACTACGAGCAGTACTTC; CDR3 protein: CASSAPDGDYEQYF
clone size: NA; J gene: TRBJ2-2; D gene: TRBD2; V gene: TRBV5-1; CDR3 DNA: TGCGCCAGCAGTCGAGGGACTAGCCTTTTTGACGGGGAGCTGTTTTTT; CDR3 protein: CASSRGTSLFDGELFF